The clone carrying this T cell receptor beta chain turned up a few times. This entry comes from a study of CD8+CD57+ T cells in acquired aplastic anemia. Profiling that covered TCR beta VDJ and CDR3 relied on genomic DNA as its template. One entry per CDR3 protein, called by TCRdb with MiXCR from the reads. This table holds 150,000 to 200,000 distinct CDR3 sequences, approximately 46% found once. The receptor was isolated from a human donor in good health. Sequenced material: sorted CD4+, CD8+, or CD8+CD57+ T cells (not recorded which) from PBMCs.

In nucleotides, the CDR3 is TGTGCCTGGAGTGTAAGGGACGGGATTCCGTATACGCAGTATTTT. This translates into CAWSVRDGIPYTQYF. The gene calls are TRBV30 and TRBJ2-3; D may be TRBD1 or TRBD2 (5 bases each). Germline V gives CDR1 GTSNPN, CDR2 SVGIG (reference sequence). This CDR3 is built from 15 residues. V was trimmed by 0 bases and J by 7 bases, leaving 17 bases between them.